One sample yielded the 14 T cell receptor beta chains listed below, sequenced in a study of identical twins. TCRdb reanalysed the 5' RACE reads using MiXCR and keeps one entry per CDR3 protein. Here the sample spans some 590,000 distinct CDR3 sequences, approximately 10% being singletons. The same specimen was also included in a second study, on yellow fever vaccine responses in identical twins.

Sequencing was carried out using PBMCs. The receptors were sampled from a young woman in good health.

This chain uses TRBV30 with TRBJ2-1; D is possibly TRBD1 or TRBD2 (5 bases each). Germline CDR1 is GTSNPN and CDR2 is SVGIG (reference sequence). Deletions cut 3 bases from V and 5 bases from J, with 17 bases between. This CDR3 spans 15 amino acids. The CDR3: CAWRSGAKGHNEQFF. The CDR3 nucleotides read TGTGCCTGGAGATCCGGGGCCAAGGGGCACAATGAGCAGTTCTTC.

This clonotype was seen a few times. The chain combines TRBV29-1 with TRBJ2-3; TRBD2 agrees at 8 bases. Germline V gives CDR1 SQVTM, CDR2 ANQGSEA. J was trimmed by 6 bases and V by 2 bases; bases with no gene match: 7. This CDR3 is built from 14 residues. CDR3 region: CSVEPRGGRDTQYF. In DNA, the CDR3 is TGCAGCGTTGAACCTCGGGGGGGAAGGGATACGCAGTATTTT.

This clonotype was counted a few times. The chain links TRBV11-3 to TRBJ2-1; D might be TRBD1 (5 bases). Germline V gene sequence: CDR1 SGHNT, CDR2 YENEEA. This CDR3 region has 13 residues. V dropped 0 bases and J dropped 9 bases, with 9 bases sitting between them. CDR3 DNA: TGTGCCAGCAGCTTAGAATGGGGCGGTGAGCAGTTCTTC. It codes for CASSLEWGGEQFF.

This chain links TRBV6-2 or TRBV6-3 with TRBJ2-5, with 13 positions matching TRBD2. Germline values: CDR1 MNHEY, CDR2 SVGEGT. The CDR3 covers 16 residues. J gave up 2 bases and V 2 bases, and 2 bases lay outside the gene matches. The CDR3 spells CASSYGGLAGQETQYF. Written as DNA, the CDR3 is TGTGCCAGCAGTTACGGGGGACTAGCGGGACAAGAGACCCAGTACTTC.

In its sample, this clonotype was seen a few times. The gene calls are TRBV5-1 and TRBJ1-2; TRBD1 matches at 8 bases. V dropped 5 bases and J dropped 4; count of bases not matched to a gene: 4. Germline CDR1 is SGHRS and CDR2 is YFSETQ. This CDR3 comprises 13 residues. Here the CDR3 DNA reads TGCGCCAGCAGAGGACAGGGAGGCTATGGCTACACCTTC. Translated, it gives CASRGQGGYGYTF.

Only a few counts were recorded for this clonotype. This chain connects TRBV7-2 to TRBJ2-1; 8 bases match TRBD2. J lost 4 bases, V lost 5 bases, and 10 bases had no gene match. There are 16 residues in the CDR3. Germline loops: CDR1 SGHTA, CDR2 FQGNSA. The CDR3 loop is CASSRDRLAGYNEQFF. The CDR3, as DNA: TGTGCCAGCAGCCGCGATCGATTAGCGGGGTACAATGAGCAGTTCTTC. The full variable domain, with the rest looked up from reference TRBV7-2 and TRBJ2-1, is GAGVSQSPSNKVTEKGKDVELRCDPISGHTALYWYRQSLGQGLEFLIYFQGNSAPDKSGLPSDRFSAERTGGSVSTLTIQRTQQEDSAVYLCASSRDRLAGYNEQFFGPGTRLTVL.

The CDR3 loop is CASSPQGPEQYF. In DNA, the CDR3 is TGTGCCAGCTCACCACAGGGGCCCGAGCAGTACTTC. The chain is built from TRBV18 and TRBJ2-7; D is perhaps TRBD1 (5 bases). The CDR3 consists of 12 residues. The V and J ends lost 1 base and 6 bases respectively, with 7 bases between them. Germline CDR1 reads KGHSH; CDR2 reads LQKENI.

This clonotype was picked up many times. The chain joins TRBV27 to TRBJ2-2; the D is unclear. This CDR3 spans 12 amino acids. The germline gives CDR1 MNHEY, CDR2 SMNVEV (reference sequence). V lost 11 bases and J lost 5, with 12 bases in between. The CDR3 region has the DNA TGTGCCCGCCAAACTCGGACCGGGGAGCTGTTTTTT. It is translated as CARQTRTGELFF.

The chain has TRBV5-1 and TRBJ2-5, with 7 bases lining up with TRBD1. This CDR3 has 14 amino acids. V trimming: 0 bases; J trimming: 4 bases; junction bases outside the gene matches: 3. Germline CDR1 SGHRS, CDR2 YFSETQ. CDR3 region: CASSLVTGIETQYF. CDR3 in DNA: TGCGCCAGCAGCTTGGTGACAGGGATAGAGACCCAGTACTTC.

The chain combines TRBV20-1 with TRBJ1-1; perhaps TRBD1 as D (5 bases). Trimming took 1 base from V and 8 from J, leaving 14 bases between them. The length of the CDR3 is 13 residues. From germline, CDR1 is DFQATT and CDR2 SNEGSKA (reference sequence). The CDR3 loop reads CSARAPGTLEAFF. The CDR3 DNA reads TGCAGTGCTAGAGCACCCGGGACCCTCGAAGCTTTCTTT.

This clonotype was found many times. The chain couples TRBV20-1 to TRBJ2-1; 9 positions match TRBD2. The V gene end was trimmed by 0 bases and the J gene end by 1 base; junction bases not matched to a gene: 4. The CDR3 is 16 amino acids. Germline V gene lookup returns CDR1 DFQATT and CDR2 SNEGSKA (reference sequence). The CDR3 sequence is CSARDASGESYNEQFF. Written as DNA, the CDR3 is TGCAGTGCTAGAGACGCTAGCGGGGAGTCCTACAATGAGCAGTTCTTC.

The chain recombines TRBV6-5 with TRBJ2-6; D gene unclear. This CDR3 has 15 residues. The germline V and J ends were trimmed by 5 bases and 4 bases, with 12 bases remaining between them. CDR1 and CDR2 from the germline V gene are MNHEY and SVGAGI. This CDR3 reads CASSPSLYGANVLTF. CDR3 bases: TGTGCCAGCAGTCCCTCGTTGTACGGGGCCAACGTCCTGACTTTC.

This clonotype appeared many times. The chain links TRBV3-1 to TRBJ2-1; D possibly corresponds to TRBD2 (6 bases). CDR3 length equals 17 residues. V lost 1 base, J lost 7 bases, and 20 bases lay in between. In germline, CDR1 is LGHDT, CDR2 YNNKEL (reference sequence). Here the CDR3 DNA reads TGTGCCAGCAGCCAAGGAAGTTTGAGGGCGGGACGAAATGAGCAGTTCTTC. Protein product: CASSQGSLRAGRNEQFF.

This clonotype was observed a handful of times. The genes are TRBV7-2 and TRBJ2-7; D gene ambiguous. Germline CDR1 SGHTA, CDR2 FQGNSA. This CDR3 contains 15 residues. The germline V and J ends were trimmed by 1 base and 2 bases, with 12 bases remaining between them. The CDR3 region has the DNA TGTGCCAGCAGCTTAGACTCCGACGGAGCCTACGAGCAGTACTTC. The encoded protein is CASSLDSDGAYEQYF.